The next 14 T cell receptor beta chains were all read from a single sample in a study of CD8 T cells in Susac syndrome. When the RNA was reverse transcribed, random hexamers were used with an input of roughly 0.45 to 1 ug. MiXCR, run by TCRdb on the immunoSEQ multiplex PCR reads, gives a single entry per CDR3 protein. Altogether some 200,000 distinct CDR3 sequences are present, roughly 94% being singletons, with the ten largest covering 0.15% to 0.2%. Sequencing input: CD8+ T cells from PBMCs. These receptors were obtained from a human donor with Susac syndrome.

This chain connects TRBV13 to TRBJ2-1; D possibly corresponds to TRBD2 (6 bases). Germline V lookup: CDR1 PRHDT, CDR2 FYEKMQ (reference sequence). This CDR3 is 16 amino acids long. Trimming pared 5 bases from V and 0 bases from J, leaving 14 bases between. CDR3 in DNA: TGTGCCAGCAGCCGCATACAGGACTACTCCTACAATGAGCAGTTCTTC. Encoded protein: CASSRIQDYSYNEQFF.

In this sample, this clonotype turned up a few times. The chain carries TRBV20-1 and TRBJ2-7, with D unresolved. Trimming removed 2 bases from V and 1 base from J, with 15 bases in between. Germline values: CDR1 DFQATT, CDR2 SNEGSKA (reference sequence). The CDR3 sequence is 15 residues long. CDR3 residues: CSARSSGSSSYEQYF. In DNA form, the CDR3 reads TGCAGTGCTAGATCGTCCGGCAGCTCATCCTACGAGCAGTACTTC.

The genes are TRBV2 and TRBJ2-2, with 8 bases matching TRBD1. CDR3 length: 14 amino acids. J lost 6 bases, V lost 4 bases, and 4 bases had no gene match. Germline CDR1 is SNHLY and CDR2 is FYNNEI. In nucleotides, the CDR3 is TGTGCCAGCAGTGGACAGGGGTTGGCCGGGGAGCTGTTTTTT. It specifies CASSGQGLAGELFF.

The chain joins TRBV4-2 to TRBJ1-1, with D unresolved. With 0 bases removed from V and 0 bases from J, the gap between germline ends came to 5 bases. Germline lookup yields CDR1 LGHNA and CDR2 YNFKEQ. The CDR3 is made up of 14 amino acids. The CDR3 coding sequence is TGTGCCAGCAGCCAAGACGTTGTGAACACTGAAGCTTTCTTT. This sequence encodes CASSQDVVNTEAFF.

This chain connects TRBV2 to TRBJ2-2; TRBD1 matches 7 bases. The germline CDR1 and CDR2 sequences are SNHLY and FYNNEI. The V and J ends lost 6 bases and 0 bases, in that order; junction bases with no gene match: 4. This CDR3 comprises 15 residues. The DNA for the CDR3 is TGTGCCAGCAGCCCGGGACAGACGAACACCGGGGAGCTGTTTTTT. It codes for CASSPGQTNTGELFF. Drawing the rest from reference TRBV2 and TRBJ2-2, the complete variable domain is EPEVTQTPSHQVTQMGQEVILRCVPISNHLYFYWYRQILGQKVEFLVSFYNNEISEKSEIFDDQFSVERPDGSNFTLKIRSTKLEDSAMYFCASSPGQTNTGELFFGEGSRLTVL.

The chain recombines TRBV13 with TRBJ1-1; maybe TRBD1 (6 bases). Trimming cost V 5 bases and J 3 bases, with 22 bases left between them. In germline, CDR1 is PRHDT, CDR2 FYEKMQ (reference sequence). CDR3 length: 17 residues. CDR3 sequence: CASSPGRIGGGHTEAFF. DNA for the CDR3: TGTGCCAGCAGCCCGGGGCGTATAGGGGGTGGGCACACTGAAGCTTTCTTT.

This chain links TRBV30 with TRBJ1-1; tentatively, D is TRBD1 (5 bases). This CDR3 comprises 14 residues. Trimming pared 2 bases from V and 2 bases from J, leaving 12 bases between. In germline, CDR1 is GTSNPN, CDR2 SVGIG (reference sequence). The CDR3 coding sequence is TGTGCCTGGAGTCCGGGGCTCCTAAACACTGAAGCTTTCTTT. It translates to CAWSPGLLNTEAFF.

The CDR3 loop is CASSQDPASSYNEQFF. The CDR3 nucleotides read TGCGCCAGCAGCCAAGATCCGGCCAGCTCCTACAATGAGCAGTTCTTC. This chain joins TRBV4-1 and TRBJ2-1; D not resolved. Trimming stripped 0 bases from V and 0 bases from J, with 9 bases between. Germline V gene data show CDR1 as MGHRA and CDR2 as YSYEKL. The CDR3 extends over 16 amino acids.

V gene TRBV11-1 combines with J gene TRBJ2-5; D possibly corresponds to TRBD2 (6 bases). CDR1 and CDR2 from the germline V gene are SGHAT and FQDESV (reference sequence). The V gene lost 3 bases and the J gene lost 2 bases, with 13 bases spanning the gap. This CDR3 is 15 amino acids long. CDR3 protein: CASSFSGTLQETQYF. CDR3 DNA sequence: TGTGCCAGCAGCTTTTCCGGGACTCTTCAAGAGACCCAGTACTTC.

This chain connects TRBV30 to TRBJ2-2; D unresolved. CDR1 is GTSNPN and CDR2 is SVGIG in the germline V gene (reference sequence). The CDR3 consists of 13 residues. The germline V and J ends were trimmed by 8 bases and 0 bases, with 10 bases remaining between them. The CDR3 spells CAGAVANTGELFF. The DNA of the CDR3 is TGTGCCGGAGCAGTCGCGAACACCGGGGAGCTGTTTTTT.

This chain connects TRBV3-1 to TRBJ2-7; no reliable D call. Germline V gene data show CDR1 as LGHDT and CDR2 as YNNKEL (reference sequence). This CDR3 has 15 amino acids. The V end lost 0 bases, the J end lost 0 bases, and 9 bases lay between the germline ends. The CDR3 reads CASSQEPRVSYEQYF. CDR3 bases: TGTGCCAGCAGCCAAGAACCTAGAGTCTCCTACGAGCAGTACTTC.

The chain has TRBV24-1 and TRBJ2-1; 11 bases align to TRBD1. Germline values: CDR1 KGHDR, CDR2 SFDVKD. Germline trimming cut 4 bases from V and 8 bases from J; bases unmatched to any gene: 6. The length of the CDR3 is 15 residues. CDR3 loop: CATSERTGGGDEQFF. The CDR3 nucleotides are TGTGCCACCAGTGAACGGACAGGGGGCGGGGATGAGCAGTTCTTC.

V is TRBV13 and J is TRBJ2-3; 7 bases match TRBD2. J lost 2 bases, V lost 5 bases, and 7 bases had no gene match. The CDR3 runs 15 residues. The germline CDR1 and CDR2 sequences are PRHDT and FYEKMQ (reference sequence). As DNA, the CDR3 is TGTGCCAGCAGCCGGACTAGATCACTCACAGATACGCAGTATTTT. Amino acid sequence: CASSRTRSLTDTQYF.

The genes are TRBV29-1 and TRBJ2-7, with TRBD2 identical over 8 bases. The V and J ends lost 0 bases and 6 bases, in that order; junction bases with no gene match: 13. The CDR3 is 16 residues long. Germline V gene data show CDR1 as SQVTM and CDR2 as ANQGSEA. CDR3 in amino acids: CSVEDQSGGGGFEQYF. The CDR3 region has the DNA TGCAGCGTTGAAGATCAGTCGGGAGGGGGAGGTTTCGAGCAGTACTTC.